This T cell receptor beta chain appears in the sequencing data of a study of shared clonotypes between healthy human individuals. CDR1 and CDR2 from the germline V gene are MNHEY and SVGAGI. The CDR3 length is 16 residues. V was clipped by 3 bases and J by 8 bases, with 22 bases between them. Assay: immunoSEQ multiplex PCR; the TCRdb copy retains only in-frame clones and omits some. The sample yields 2 million to 2.5 million clones, about 95% seen once. Positively selected for CCR7, the CD45RO-negative cells used as naive CD8 cells excluded terminally differentiated effector memory CD45RA+ cells. Sequencing was carried out using naive CD8+ T cells sorted from blood. The source is a man between 18 and 29 years old in good health. The J gene is TRBJ1-2, the V gene TRBV6-5, with D maybe TRBD1 (5 bases). CDR3 DNA: TGTGCCAGCAGTTATAGGGAGGTCGCGAGCAGGGAGGGCTACACCTTC. It codes for CASSYREVASREGYTF.